This record looks at one T cell receptor (beta chain) sequence and its context. Antigen unknown. The data stem from a study of OX40 agonist ivuxolimab in advanced cancers. In the study overall: Dose-escalation patients' cancers were hepatocellular carcinoma, melanoma, renal cell or head and neck cancer. A male proportion of 82.7% was recorded, with mean age approximately 56 years and range about 20 to 90. Eligibility admitted prior anti-PD-1, anti-PD-L1 or anti-CTLA-4 therapy; about 39% had some.

Study-wide points: Patients who responded partially at 0.1-3.0 mg/kg showed clonal expansion ranking among the lowest.

TCRdb keeps only in-frame clones here, not all; method: immunoSEQ multiplex PCR. The table has around 64,000 clones, about 91% seen once. Trimming stripped 1 base from V and 8 bases from J, with 15 bases between. The CDR3 has 15 residues. Germline V lookup: CDR1 LGHNA, CDR2 YSLEER. The sequence derives from an adult with an advanced solid tumor such as melanoma, head and neck, liver or kidney cancer. The sequencing used CD4+ or CD8+ T cells sorted from blood, collected in a trial of the OX40 agonist ivuxolimab. The V call is TRBV4-3, the J call TRBJ2-1; D is unresolved. The CDR3 DNA follows: TGCGCCAGCAGCCAAGGAGGTTTCGGATTCCATGAGCAGTTCTTC. It yields the protein CASSQGGFGFHEQFF.